This T cell receptor beta chain appears in the sequencing data of a study of CDR3 diversity in severe acne. Each CDR3 protein is one row after TCRdb ran MiXCR on the PCR reads. Here the sample spans fewer than 90,000 distinct CDR3 sequences, 50% to 65% being singletons. Sequencing input: blood. The receptor comes from a male donor in good health, without acne.

This CDR3 is CSVGYKADQPQHF. CDR3 coding DNA: TGCAGCGTTGGGTACAAGGCAGATCAGCCCCAGCATTTT. The chain is built from TRBV29-1 and TRBJ1-5; the D is unclear. The length of the CDR3 is 13 residues. Per the germline V gene, CDR1 is SQVTM and CDR2 is ANQGSEA. Between the trimmed V and J ends, which lost 4 bases and 5 bases, there was a span of 12 bases. Drawing the rest from reference TRBV29-1 and TRBJ1-5, the complete variable domain is SAVISQKPSRDICQRGTSLTIQCQVDSQVTMMFWYRQQPGQSLTLIATANQGSEATYESGFVIDKFPISRPNLTFSTLTVSNMSPEDSSIYLCSVGYKADQPQHFGDGTRLSIL.